A selection of T cell receptor beta chains follows, all from one sample in a study of T cells in Graves' hyperthyroidism and ophthalmopathy. Each CDR3 protein gets one entry after TCRdb re-called the multiplex PCR reads with MiXCR. The table has under 70,000 distinct CDR3 sequences, approximately 53% seen once. The sample was blood. These receptors were collected from a woman between 55 and 75 years old with Graves' ophthalmopathy. Both conserved end residues are trimmed from each CDR3. Not all rows give a size; the values are once, few, many and, for expanded clones, a class.

CDR3,V,J,size
ASSWGGQVYNEQF,TRBV6-6,TRBJ2-1,many
ASSELGGRAPYNEQF,TRBV2,TRBJ2-1,many
ASSAGLGETQY,TRBV9,TRBJ2-5,.
ASSLDAGGTGYT,TRBV11-2,TRBJ1-2,many
SASIGDRNSPLH,TRBV20-1,TRBJ1-6,.
ASSEIAYNSPLH,TRBV6-4,TRBJ1-6,.
ASTTNGGQWRAEQF,TRBV28,TRBJ2-1,many
ASSYPPQVANYGYT,TRBV6-2/TRBV6-3,TRBJ1-2,many
ASSLDLREGLF,TRBV5-6,TRBJ1-4,.
ASSLGGRGATGELY,TRBV5-1,TRBJ2-7,.
ATSDPGTAEAF,TRBV24-1,TRBJ1-1,.
ASSPTGEGETQY,TRBV7-3,TRBJ2-5,few
ASIGGGNYGYT,TRBV30,TRBJ1-2,.
ATSRDRAGLYQPQH,TRBV15,TRBJ1-5,few
ASSPPVSGGTGELF,TRBV6-2/TRBV6-3,TRBJ2-2,many
ASSSSGGPYEQY,TRBV7-2,TRBJ2-7,many
ATSPYVGGTDTQY,TRBV15,TRBJ2-3,once
ASSFTYGGRLPETQY,TRBV7-7,TRBJ2-5,many
ASSQEERNTDTQY,TRBV3-1,TRBJ2-3,many
SARDLGETQY,TRBV20-1,TRBJ2-5,.
SARDRAGALEAF,TRBV20-1,TRBJ1-1,.
ASSLTALNGDTQY,TRBV5-4,TRBJ2-3,many
ASSLATGTSDTQY,TRBV5-1,TRBJ2-3,.
ASKRTGLHEH,TRBV2,TRBJ1-5,.
SARIAGEQY,TRBV20-1,TRBJ2-7,.
ASSQDRGKDEKLF,TRBV4-1,TRBJ1-4,many
ASIKGQNYNEQF,TRBV5-1,TRBJ2-1,many
ASSLPPGQPYGYT,TRBV5-6,TRBJ1-2,.
ASTMGQINTEAF,TRBV9,TRBJ1-1,.
ATATRTSDDNEQF,TRBV2,TRBJ2-1,medium-sized
ASSPGPYSDEQF,TRBV5-1,TRBJ2-1,many
ASSITTGLETQY,TRBV5-1,TRBJ2-5,.
ASSDPGTSATYEQY,TRBV6-2/TRBV6-3,TRBJ2-7,many
ASTWTSGGVNEQF,TRBV7-2,TRBJ2-1,.
ASRRQGNSYNSPLH,TRBV2,TRBJ1-6,many
ASSPSQHSNQPQH,TRBV6-5,TRBJ1-5,.
SALRDTGELF,TRBV29-1,TRBJ2-2,many
ASSFPGTTHEQY,TRBV28,TRBJ2-7,many
ASSLGFSGNYEQY,TRBV3-1,TRBJ2-7,many
ASSYSVRRGAQY,TRBV6-5,TRBJ2-5,many
ASSQGRNQPQH,TRBV18,TRBJ1-5,many
SARDRGRGSTEAF,TRBV20-1,TRBJ1-1,.
ASSQWTGAGELF,TRBV4-1,TRBJ2-2,many
SARDWAGQETQY,TRBV20-1,TRBJ2-5,many
ASSGGTEAF,TRBV6-5,TRBJ1-1,many
ASSLTTGTGYEQY,TRBV7-2,TRBJ2-7,.
ASSVAGGNTEAF,TRBV9,TRBJ1-1,many
ASRDLMATENQPQH,TRBV2,TRBJ1-5,many